This is a list of T cell receptor beta chains from one sample in a study of regulatory T cells in long-lasting Graves disease. From the multiplex PCR reads, TCRdb called clonotypes with MiXCR, one entry per CDR3 protein. This table holds roughly 520,000 distinct CDR3 sequences, about 11% found once. This sample was shared with a second study, whose subject was T cells in Graves' hyperthyroidism and ophthalmopathy.

Sequences were derived from peripheral blood mononuclear cells (PBMCs), sampled at new diagnosis, from a patient treated with antithyroid drugs. Receptors were obtained from a woman in her twenties or thirties with Graves disease. Each CDR3 is given with its conserved first and last residue. The D gene is left open where the match is weak. Rows give clone size only sometimes, using once, few, many, or a class for an expanded clone.

j_call: TRBJ2-5; v_call: TRBV11-2; d_call: NA; clone_size: few; cdr3_aa: CASSPHIQETQYF; cdr3_nt: TGTGCCAGCAGCCCCCACATACAAGAGACCCAGTACTTC
j_call: TRBJ2-1; v_call: TRBV7-9; d_call: NA; clone_size: NA; cdr3_aa: CASSLERRRVVSGDEQFF; cdr3_nt: TGTGCCAGCAGCTTAGAACGTCGTCGGGTAGTTAGTGGTGATGAGCAGTTCTTC
j_call: TRBJ1-4; v_call: TRBV27; d_call: NA; clone_size: many; cdr3_aa: CASSLSGVGEKLFF; cdr3_nt: TGTGCCAGCAGTTTATCAGGGGTAGGCGAAAAACTGTTTTTT
j_call: TRBJ2-1; v_call: TRBV3-1; d_call: TRBD2; clone_size: many; cdr3_aa: CASSHRSGGYNEQFF; cdr3_nt: TGTGCCAGCAGCCATAGAAGCGGGGGATACAATGAGCAGTTCTTC
j_call: TRBJ2-3; v_call: TRBV27; d_call: TRBD2; clone_size: many; cdr3_aa: CASSGRLAGGLDTQYF; cdr3_nt: TGTGCCAGCAGCGGGAGACTAGCGGGAGGGTTAGATACGCAGTATTTT
j_call: TRBJ2-7; v_call: TRBV6-2/TRBV6-3; d_call: NA; clone_size: many; cdr3_aa: CASSSMSTWPYEQYF; cdr3_nt: TGTGCCAGCAGTTCGATGTCCACTTGGCCCTACGAGCAGTACTTC
j_call: TRBJ1-2; v_call: TRBV7-9; d_call: NA; clone_size: NA; cdr3_aa: CASTPGGGYTF; cdr3_nt: TGTGCCAGCACCCCCGGGGGGGGCTACACCTTC
j_call: TRBJ1-1; v_call: TRBV4-1; d_call: NA; clone_size: NA; cdr3_aa: CASSQVNVNTEAFF; cdr3_nt: TGCGCCAGCAGCCAAGTGAACGTTAACACTGAAGCTTTCTTT
j_call: TRBJ1-1; v_call: TRBV10-3; d_call: NA; clone_size: many; cdr3_aa: CAISELSARGKSPRITEAFF; cdr3_nt: TGTGCCATCAGTGAGCTCTCAGCCAGGGGCAAATCACCTCGTATCACTGAAGCTTTCTTT
j_call: TRBJ1-2; v_call: TRBV6-1; d_call: NA; clone_size: NA; cdr3_aa: CASSIEFSNYGYTF; cdr3_nt: TGTGCCAGCAGTATTGAGTTCTCTAACTATGGCTACACCTTC
j_call: TRBJ2-5; v_call: TRBV11-2; d_call: NA; clone_size: NA; cdr3_aa: CASSYTQETQYF; cdr3_nt: TGTGCCAGCAGCTATACACAAGAGACCCAGTACTTC
j_call: TRBJ1-2; v_call: TRBV3-1; d_call: TRBD1; clone_size: many; cdr3_aa: CASSQADRDGGYTF; cdr3_nt: TGTGCCAGCAGCCAAGCAGACAGGGATGGCGGCTACACCTTC
j_call: TRBJ1-1; v_call: TRBV30; d_call: TRBD1; clone_size: many; cdr3_aa: CAWGTGTMAEAFF; cdr3_nt: TGTGCCTGGGGGACAGGGACGATGGCTGAAGCTTTCTTT
j_call: TRBJ1-1; v_call: TRBV29-1; d_call: NA; clone_size: NA; cdr3_aa: CSVERVLNTEAFF; cdr3_nt: TGCAGCGTCGAACGTGTTTTGAACACTGAAGCTTTCTTT
j_call: TRBJ2-1; v_call: TRBV9; d_call: TRBD2; clone_size: few; cdr3_aa: CASSVGLAGGSEQFF; cdr3_nt: TGTGCCAGCAGCGTAGGTCTAGCGGGAGGAAGTGAGCAGTTCTTC
j_call: TRBJ2-7; v_call: TRBV7-2; d_call: TRBD2; clone_size: few; cdr3_aa: CASSPRTSGSSYEQYF; cdr3_nt: TGTGCCAGCAGCCCTCGGACTAGCGGGTCCTCCTACGAGCAGTACTTC
j_call: TRBJ2-2; v_call: TRBV18; d_call: NA; clone_size: NA; cdr3_aa: CASSLRDPNTGELFF; cdr3_nt: TGTGCCAGCTCACTGCGGGACCCGAACACCGGGGAGCTGTTTTTT
j_call: TRBJ2-1; v_call: TRBV4-3; d_call: NA; clone_size: few; cdr3_aa: CASSQEPSNSYNEQFF; cdr3_nt: TGCGCCAGCAGCCAAGAACCGAGCAACTCCTACAATGAGCAGTTCTTC
j_call: TRBJ2-1; v_call: TRBV3-1; d_call: NA; clone_size: NA; cdr3_aa: CASSQDLSRYNEQFF; cdr3_nt: TGTGCCAGCAGCCAAGATCTGTCCCGCTACAATGAGCAGTTCTTC
j_call: TRBJ2-1; v_call: TRBV10-3; d_call: NA; clone_size: many; cdr3_aa: CAISESTSLRNEQFF; cdr3_nt: TGTGCCATCAGTGAGTCGACTAGTCTTAGGAATGAGCAGTTCTTC
j_call: TRBJ1-1; v_call: TRBV27; d_call: NA; clone_size: many; cdr3_aa: CASSLKQNTEAFF; cdr3_nt: TGTGCCAGCAGTTTAAAACAGAACACTGAAGCTTTCTTT
j_call: TRBJ2-5; v_call: TRBV2; d_call: NA; clone_size: many; cdr3_aa: CASVTEGETQYF; cdr3_nt: TGTGCCAGCGTGACAGAGGGCGAGACCCAGTACTTC
j_call: TRBJ2-2; v_call: TRBV7-2; d_call: TRBD1; clone_size: NA; cdr3_aa: CASSSRDRGLTGELFF; cdr3_nt: TGTGCCAGCAGCTCCAGAGACAGGGGGCTGACCGGGGAGCTGTTTTTT